The sequence of this T cell receptor beta chain was determined in a study of cytomegalovirus exposure and HLA in healthy donors. Study-wide results and caveats: In a later analysis, across HLA loci, associated TCR counts were highest for DRB1, lowest for HLA-C. Researchers reported in a later analysis that a missense DCLRE1C variant was tied to TCR beta V- and J-gene trimming.

Notes on this clone: Its antigen is as yet unknown.

The CDR3 is 17 residues long. With 1 base removed from V and 8 bases from J, the gap between germline ends came to 24 bases. The germline gives CDR1 SQVTM, CDR2 ANQGSEA. A multiplex PCR was run with 60 Vbeta primers and 13 Jbeta primers. Libraries were prepared by immunoSEQ multiplex PCR; TCRdb keeps only in-frame clonotypes and omits some of them. This sample carries around 110,000 clones, under 70% of them seen once, and the ten largest clones take approximately 8.6%. The sequence was obtained from a man aged 30 to 45 in good health and CMV-seropositive. The rearrangement uses TRBV29-1 and TRBJ2-1, with a weak D call TRBD1 (6 bases). The sequenced sample consisted of PBMCs. In DNA form, the CDR3 reads TGCAGCGTTGAAGGGGGGCTATCAGAAACCCCTATCGATGAGCAGTTCTTC. It yields the protein CSVEGGLSETPIDEQFF.